This T cell receptor beta chain was observed in a study of T cells in Graves' hyperthyroidism and ophthalmopathy. Study in general: Peripheral blood was taken when the disease was first diagnosed, before any treatment began.

Ophthalmopathy patients all had a Clinical Activity Score of at least 3, a NOSPECS grade of at least 4 and disease under 3 months old. Patients were excluded for uncontrolled infection, other autoimmune disease, pregnancy or lactation. For the diagnoses, clinical symptoms, serum thyroxine and TRAb, thyroid ultrasound and orbital computed tomography were used. This clonotype was observed many times. Regions amplified from RNA transcripts were the TCR beta CDR3 regions. Using the HTBI primer set, a first-round RT-PCR was run on the TCR CDR3. TCRdb re-called the multiplex PCR reads with MiXCR, one entry per CDR3 protein. The sample has hundreds of thousands of distinct CDR3 sequences, less than 25% seen once. This receptor was taken from a man aged 30 to 39 with Graves' ophthalmopathy. The sample was blood.

CDR3 sequence: CASSLDLNQPQHF. CDR3 DNA sequence: TGTGCCAGCAGTCTGGACCTGAATCAGCCCCAGCATTTT. The chain links TRBV2 to TRBJ1-5; no clear D. The CDR3 totals 13 residues. Trimming took off 5 bases at V and 4 bases at J, with 9 bases between the two ends. CDR1 and CDR2 (germline): SNHLY, FYNNEI.